The 25 T cell receptor beta chains below were found in one sample sequenced in a study of blood T cell repertoires in COVID-19. The assay was immunoSEQ multiplex PCR, and TCRdb's table has in-frame clones only and misses some. The sample has roughly 260,000 clones; about 90% are singletons. Sequences were obtained from peripheral blood. Receptor source: a person aged 18 to 30 with COVID-19, enrolled during active disease.

The chain's CDR3 is CASSYSFSGNTIYF. The CDR3, as DNA: TGTGCCAGCAGTTATAGTTTCTCTGGAAACACCATATATTTT. The chain carries TRBV28 and TRBJ1-3; D unresolved. V gave up 4 bases and J gave up 0 bases, with 7 bases separating them. Germline CDR1 and CDR2: MDHEN and SYDVKM. The CDR3 is 14 amino acids. The full variable domain, with the rest looked up from reference TRBV28 and TRBJ1-3, is DVKVTQSSRYLVKRTGEKVFLECVQDMDHENMFWYRQDPGLGLRLIYFSYDVKMKEKGDIPEGYSVSREKKERFSLILESASTNQTSMYLCASSYSFSGNTIYFGEGSWLTVV.

V and J are TRBV9 and TRBJ1-1; 12 bases fit TRBD1. Germline-derived CDR1 and CDR2 are SGDLS and YYNGEE. This CDR3 contains 16 residues. Losses at the gene ends were 3 bases for V and 5 bases for J; bases not matched to a gene: 8. CDR3 residues: CASSATGQGAGTEAFF. CDR3 DNA sequence: TGTGCCAGCAGCGCGACGGGACAGGGGGCCGGTACTGAAGCTTTCTTT.

This chain's CDR3 is CASSQGPYTEAFF. In DNA form, the CDR3 reads TGTGCCAGCAGCCAGGGGCCCTACACTGAAGCTTTCTTT. The rearrangement links TRBV3-1 (or the pseudogene TRBV3-2) to TRBJ1-1; D is perhaps TRBD1 (5 bases). Trimming pared 3 bases from V and 3 bases from J, leaving 8 bases between. Germline V gene data show CDR1 as LGHDT and CDR2 as YNNKEL (reference sequence). The length of the CDR3 is 13 residues.

The chain uses TRBV29-1 and TRBJ2-5; TRBD1 matches at 8 bases. Trimming took 2 bases from V and 2 from J; bases not matched to a gene: 4. In germline, CDR1 is SQVTM, CDR2 ANQGSEA. The CDR3 runs 14 residues. The CDR3 spells CSVERQGLQETQYF. The CDR3, as DNA: TGCAGCGTTGAAAGACAGGGGTTACAAGAGACCCAGTACTTC.

V usage is TRBV11-2 and J usage is TRBJ1-5; a possible D gene is TRBD1 (6 bases). CDR3 size: 16 residues. V lost 2 bases to trimming and J lost 4 bases, with 15 bases between them. Germline V gene data show CDR1 as SGHAT and CDR2 as FQNNGV. CDR3 sequence reads: CASSLRLGRGNQPQHF. The CDR3 coding sequence is TGTGCCAGCAGCTTACGATTGGGCAGGGGAAATCAGCCCCAGCATTTT.

The rearrangement links TRBV27 to TRBJ2-3; 8 bases fit TRBD1. This CDR3 has 18 amino acids. The J segment lost 0 bases and the V segment lost 4 bases, leaving 12 bases of the junction unmatched. Germline V lookup: CDR1 MNHEY, CDR2 SMNVEV (reference sequence). The CDR3 reads CASSSLPRGLPSTDTQYF. The DNA for the CDR3 is TGTGCCAGCAGTTCTCTACCCAGGGGGCTACCAAGCACAGATACGCAGTATTTT.

In this sample, this clone turned up once. This chain uses TRBV5-4 with TRBJ1-3, with D tentatively TRBD1 (5 bases). The CDR3 runs 17 residues. The germline V gene encodes CDR1 SGHNT and CDR2 YYREEE (reference sequence). Trimming stripped 3 bases from V and 0 bases from J, with 16 bases between. Written as DNA, the CDR3 is TGTGCCAGCAGCTCCGACCCGGGGGGGATCTCTGGAAACACCATATATTTT. It yields the protein CASSSDPGGISGNTIYF.

This rearrangement joins TRBV4-3 to TRBJ1-5; 9 nucleotides agree with TRBD1. The junction had 4 bases not matched to a gene; V was cut back by 0 bases and J by 4 bases. The CDR3 covers 16 residues. Germline assignment: CDR1 LGHNA and CDR2 YSLEER. The CDR3 loop reads CASSQDLGTGNQPQHF. The CDR3, as DNA: TGCGCCAGCAGCCAAGATCTCGGGACAGGGAATCAGCCCCAGCATTTT.

J is TRBJ1-2 and V is TRBV18; D remains ambiguous. The CDR3 extends over 14 amino acids. The germline V gene has CDR1 KGHSH and CDR2 LQKENI. Trimming shortened V by 2 bases and J by 2 bases, and 9 bases separated the two germline ends. In nucleotides, the CDR3 is TGTGCCAGCTCACCAACATCCAACAACTATGGCTACACCTTC. Translated: CASSPTSNNYGYTF.

The V gene is TRBV24-1, the J gene TRBJ1-1; no definite D call. Looked up from germline, CDR1 is KGHDR and CDR2 is SFDVKD. V was cut by 5 bases and J by 1 base, with 7 bases left in between. There are 13 residues in the CDR3. The chain's CDR3 is CATSGAGNTEAFF. The DNA of the CDR3 is TGTGCCACCAGTGGGGCGGGGAACACTGAAGCTTTCTTT.

The count of this clone is one. This sequence joins TRBV6-2 or TRBV6-3 and TRBJ2-2, with 12 bases that match TRBD2. V lost 4 bases, J lost 4 bases, and 4 bases stayed unmatched. CDR1 and CDR2 (germline): MNHEY, SVGEGT. The CDR3 is 16 residues long. This chain's CDR3 is CASSSSGRASTGELFF. In DNA form, the CDR3 reads TGTGCCAGCAGTTCTAGCGGGAGGGCGAGCACCGGGGAGCTGTTTTTT.

This rearrangement joins TRBV25-1 to TRBJ1-6, with 7 bases that match TRBD1. J lost 10 bases, V lost 5 bases, and 11 bases had no gene match. CDR1 is MGHDK and CDR2 is SYGVNS in the germline V gene. The CDR3 is 15 residues long. CDR3 in DNA: TGTGCCAGCAGTCCAAGAGACAGGGTTCTCTCACCCCTCCACTTT. It translates to CASSPRDRVLSPLHF.

V usage is TRBV6-2 or TRBV6-3 and J usage is TRBJ1-1; D remains ambiguous. Trimming took off 4 bases at V and 4 bases at J, with 4 bases between the two ends. The germline CDR1 and CDR2 sequences are MNHEY and SVGEGT. There are 11 residues in the CDR3. DNA of the CDR3: TGTGCCAGCAGTTTCTTCACTGAAGCTTTCTTT. Translating it yields CASSFFTEAFF.

The chain carries TRBV19 and TRBJ1-5, with D perhaps TRBD1 (6 bases). Trimming removed 9 bases from V and 0 bases from J, with 15 bases in between. The germline V gene has CDR1 LNHDA and CDR2 SQIVND (reference sequence). This CDR3 spans 15 amino acids. The CDR3 sequence is CASSRGLISNQPQHF. CDR3 DNA sequence: TGTGCCAGCTCTAGGGGGTTAATTAGCAATCAGCCCCAGCATTTT.

CDR3 nucleotide sequence: TGCGCCAGCAGCCAAGTATTTGTGCGCAGGACCTACAATGAGCAGTTCTTC. Translated, it gives CASSQVFVRRTYNEQFF. The chain links TRBV4-1 to TRBJ2-1; no firm D call. The CDR3 has 17 residues. V was cut by 1 base and J by 2 bases, with 15 bases left in between. Germline CDR1 and CDR2: MGHRA and YSYEKL.

This sequence joins TRBV27 and TRBJ1-6, with D hard to call. Germline CDR1 is MNHEY and CDR2 is SMNVEV (reference sequence). The CDR3 is made up of 18 amino acids. V dropped 3 bases and J dropped 2 bases, with 17 bases sitting between them. The CDR3 spells CASSFTPVGGAYNSPLHF. DNA for the CDR3: TGTGCCAGCAGTTTCACCCCCGTTGGAGGCGCCTATAATTCACCCCTCCACTTT.

This chain links TRBV20-1 with TRBJ2-7, with D possibly being TRBD2 (5 bases). The V and J ends lost 5 bases and 6 bases respectively, with 11 bases between them. The CDR3 has 11 residues. From germline, CDR1 is DFQATT and CDR2 SNEGSKA (reference sequence). The CDR3 loop is CSAPRGSEQYF. The CDR3 DNA reads as TGCAGTGCTCCAAGAGGGTCCGAGCAGTACTTC.

This sequence joins TRBV4-2 and TRBJ2-7; weak D call: TRBD1 (8 bases). The V gene's germline CDR1 is LGHNA and CDR2 YNFKEQ. The CDR3 runs to 16 residues. V lost 4 bases and J 7 bases, leaving 23 bases between the germline ends. The CDR3 DNA sequence: TGTGCCAGCAGCCCCAACCGGGACAGGAGGGGAGGGGAGCAGTACTTC. Translating gives CASSPNRDRRGGEQYF.

The rearrangement joins TRBV27 to TRBJ1-2; unclear D gene. The V gene's germline CDR1 is MNHEY and CDR2 SMNVEV (reference sequence). Trimming shortened V by 0 bases and J by 8 bases, and 19 bases separated the two germline ends. The CDR3 sequence is 16 residues long. CDR3 amino acids: CASSLSISTFGFGYTF. The CDR3 DNA reads TGTGCCAGCAGTTTATCGATATCGACATTCGGCTTCGGCTACACCTTC.

The chain has TRBV25-1 and TRBJ2-3; D ambiguous. The CDR3 contains 12 residues. V was pared by 4 bases and J by 6 bases, with 8 bases between. Germline V CDR1 and CDR2: MGHDK, SYGVNS. The DNA of the CDR3 is TGTGCCAGCAGTGGGCAGAGGGATACGCAGTATTTT. This codes for CASSGQRDTQYF.

This clone was counted a few times. The gene calls are TRBV7-9 and TRBJ1-1; 7 nucleotides match TRBD1. There are 15 residues in the CDR3. CDR1 is SEHNR, CDR2 FQNEAQ, per germline (reference sequence). Trimming cost V 5 bases and J 6 bases; bases outside gene matches: 12. This chain's CDR3 is CASSPQGEANSEAFF. DNA for the CDR3: TGTGCCAGCAGCCCCCAGGGGGAAGCTAACTCTGAAGCTTTCTTT.

V is TRBV30 and J is TRBJ1-5; possible D gene TRBD1, 6 bases. Germline V gene lookup returns CDR1 GTSNPN and CDR2 SVGIG (reference sequence). Trimming left V 3 bases short and J 3 bases short, with 12 bases between. The CDR3 has 14 residues. For the CDR3, the DNA is TGTGCCTGGAGGGGTACAGGGAACAATCAGCCCCAGCATTTT. This codes for CAWRGTGNNQPQHF.

The rearrangement joins TRBV18 to TRBJ2-1, with 10 bases that match TRBD1. Germline values: CDR1 KGHSH, CDR2 LQKENI. This CDR3 is built from 13 residues. The ends lost 3 bases at V and 7 bases at J; junction bases unmatched: 0. CDR3 residues: CASSPDRGNEQFF. The CDR3, as DNA: TGTGCCAGCTCACCGGACAGGGGGAATGAGCAGTTCTTC.

This clone was found a few times. This chain uses TRBV15 with TRBJ2-1, with D perhaps TRBD2 (5 bases). The CDR3 contains 14 residues. V was clipped by 5 bases and J by 4 bases, with 12 bases between them. CDR1 and CDR2 from the germline V gene are LNHNV and YYDKDF (reference sequence). This CDR3 is CATSARTDYNEQFF. The CDR3 region has the DNA TGTGCCACCAGCGCGCGGACTGATTACAATGAGCAGTTCTTC.

This sequence joins TRBV4-1 and TRBJ1-2; 8 positions agree with TRBD1. Germline V CDR1 and CDR2: MGHRA, YSYEKL. The CDR3 runs to 14 residues. Trimming removed 1 base from V and 4 bases from J; junction bases left unmatched: 2. The CDR3 bases are TGCGCCAGCAGCCAAGTTGGACAGGGCTATGGCTACACCTTC. Protein product: CASSQVGQGYGYTF.